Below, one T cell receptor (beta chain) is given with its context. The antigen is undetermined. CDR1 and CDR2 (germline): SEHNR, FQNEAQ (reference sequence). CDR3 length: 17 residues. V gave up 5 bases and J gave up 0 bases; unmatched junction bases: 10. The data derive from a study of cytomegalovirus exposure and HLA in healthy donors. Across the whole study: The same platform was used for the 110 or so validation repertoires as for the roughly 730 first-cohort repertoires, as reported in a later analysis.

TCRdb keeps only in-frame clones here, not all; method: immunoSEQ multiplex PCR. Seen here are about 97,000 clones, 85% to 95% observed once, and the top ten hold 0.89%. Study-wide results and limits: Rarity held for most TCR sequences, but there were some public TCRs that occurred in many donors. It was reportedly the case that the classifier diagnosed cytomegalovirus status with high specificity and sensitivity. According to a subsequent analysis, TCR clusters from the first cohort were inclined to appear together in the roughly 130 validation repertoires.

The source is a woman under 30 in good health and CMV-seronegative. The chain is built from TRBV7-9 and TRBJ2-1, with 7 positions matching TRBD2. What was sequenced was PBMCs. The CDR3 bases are TGTGCCAGCAGCCCGCCGCTAGCGGCAAACTCCTACAATGAGCAGTTCTTC. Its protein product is CASSPPLAANSYNEQFF.